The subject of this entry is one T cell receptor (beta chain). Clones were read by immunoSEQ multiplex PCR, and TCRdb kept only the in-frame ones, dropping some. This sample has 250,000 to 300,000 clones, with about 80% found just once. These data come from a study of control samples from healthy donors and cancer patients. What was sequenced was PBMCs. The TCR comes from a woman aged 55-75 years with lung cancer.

In DNA form, the CDR3 reads TGTGCCTGGAGCAGGACAGAAATAGCTGAAGCTTTCTTT. It specifies CAWSRTEIAEAFF. This chain uses TRBV30 with TRBJ1-1; maybe TRBD1 (6 bases). Germline CDR1 reads GTSNPN; CDR2 reads SVGIG (reference sequence). The CDR3 spans 13 residues. The V end lost 3 bases, the J end lost 6 bases, and 14 bases lay between the germline ends.